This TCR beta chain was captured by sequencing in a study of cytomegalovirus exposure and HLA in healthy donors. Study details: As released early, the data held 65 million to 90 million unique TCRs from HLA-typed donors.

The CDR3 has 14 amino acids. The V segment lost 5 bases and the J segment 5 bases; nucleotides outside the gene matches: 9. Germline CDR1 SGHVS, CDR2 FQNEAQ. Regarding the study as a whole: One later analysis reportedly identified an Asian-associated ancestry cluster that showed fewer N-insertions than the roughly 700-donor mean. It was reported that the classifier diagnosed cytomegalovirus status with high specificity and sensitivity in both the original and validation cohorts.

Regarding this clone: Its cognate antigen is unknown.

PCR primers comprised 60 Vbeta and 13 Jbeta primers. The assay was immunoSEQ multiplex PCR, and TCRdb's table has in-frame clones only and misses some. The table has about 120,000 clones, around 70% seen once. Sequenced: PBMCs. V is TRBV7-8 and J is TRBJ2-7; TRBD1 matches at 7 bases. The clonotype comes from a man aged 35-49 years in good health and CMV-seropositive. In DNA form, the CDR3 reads TGTGCCAGCAGCAAGACAGGGAAACGGCACGAGCAGTACTTC. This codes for CASSKTGKRHEQYF.